This T cell receptor beta chain was captured in a study of control samples from healthy donors and cancer patients. Trimming took 3 bases from V and 3 from J, leaving 21 bases between them. The CDR3 is 18 amino acids. Per germline, CDR1 MNHNS and CDR2 SASEGT. The table came from immunoSEQ multiplex PCR; TCRdb's copy has only in-frame clones and leaves some out. The data contain about 130,000 clones, roughly 90% of them singletons. This receptor was identified in a middle-aged man in good health. The chain is built from TRBV6-1 and TRBJ1-5; no firm D call. Input material: blood. For the CDR3, the DNA is TGTGCCAGCAGTGATTTTCGAGGGATTTCGTTAGACAATCAGCCCCAGCATTTT. This translates into CASSDFRGISLDNQPQHF.